The 7 T cell receptor beta chains listed next were all sequenced from one sample in a study of Ad26.COV2.S vaccination and SARS-CoV-2 variants. Treatment here: roughly 19 received Ad26.COV2.S at low or high dose, single or two shots; 5 received placebo; per-sample allocation not given. Following the first vaccine or placebo injection, samples were taken on day 63. The assay was immunoSEQ multiplex PCR, and TCRdb's table has in-frame clones only and misses some. Here the sample spans more than 300,000 clones, 80% to 90% being singletons. The sample in question was peripheral blood, obtained in a trial of Ad26.COV2.S vaccine versus placebo. The receptors were sampled from a person aged 18-65 years who received the Ad26.COV2.S COVID-19 vaccine or a placebo.

The chain is built from TRBV6-2 or TRBV6-3 and TRBJ2-2; D gene uncertain. The ends were cut back, 2 bases at V and 5 bases at J, with 6 bases in the middle. Germline CDR1 is MNHEY and CDR2 is SVGEGT. This CDR3 has 13 amino acids. This chain's CDR3 is CASSYRKTGELFF. The CDR3 nucleotides are TGTGCCAGCAGTTACCGAAAAACCGGGGAGCTGTTTTTT.

The chain couples TRBV7-8 to TRBJ2-5, with D uncertain. The CDR3 covers 14 residues. Germline V gene lookup returns CDR1 SGHVS and CDR2 FQNEAQ. V was shortened by 2 bases and J by 1 base, with 8 bases between the two germline ends. CDR3 sequence: CASSLRLIQETQYF. The CDR3 DNA reads TGTGCCAGCAGCTTAAGACTGATCCAAGAGACCCAGTACTTC. Full variable domain (rest looked up from reference TRBV7-8 and TRBJ2-5): GAGVSQSPRYKVAKRGQDVALRCDPISGHVSLFWYQQALGQGPEFLTYFQNEAQLDKSGLPSDRFFAERPEGSVSTLKIQRTQQEDSAVYLCASSLRLIQETQYFGPGTRLLVL.

The chain couples TRBV11-2 to TRBJ1-6; D call uncertain. There are 15 residues in the CDR3. V gave up 0 bases and J gave up 5 bases, with 8 bases separating them. Germline lookup yields CDR1 SGHAT and CDR2 FQNNGV. In DNA, the CDR3 is TGTGCCAGCAGCTTAGAGGTTCTTAATAATTCACCCCTCCACTTT. Translated: CASSLEVLNNSPLHF. The full variable domain, rest sourced from reference TRBV11-2 and TRBJ1-6, is EAGVAQSPRYKIIEKRQSVAFWCNPISGHATLYWYQQILGQGPKLLIQFQNNGVVDDSQLPKDRFSAERLKGVDSTLKIQPAKLEDSAVYLCASSLEVLNNSPLHFGNGTRLTVT.

There are a few counts of this clone. The chain joins TRBV20-1 to TRBJ2-7, with 10 bases fitting TRBD2. Trimming removed 3 bases from V and 3 bases from J; junction bases left unmatched: 11. CDR3 length: 16 residues. Per germline, CDR1 DFQATT and CDR2 SNEGSKA (reference sequence). The CDR3 DNA reads TGCAGTGCTAGTCCCTTACTAGCGGGATTGGGCTACGAGCAGTACTTC. Translating gives CSASPLLAGLGYEQYF.

This CDR3 reads CASSLGGVKTQYF. CDR3 nucleotide sequence: TGTGCCAGCAGCTTAGGTGGGGTCAAGACCCAGTACTTC. This chain connects TRBV13 to TRBJ2-5; D remains ambiguous. Trimming stripped 0 bases from V and 6 bases from J, with 8 bases between. Germline CDR1 is PRHDT and CDR2 is FYEKMQ (reference sequence). The CDR3 spans 13 residues.

The chain recombines TRBV27 with TRBJ2-3; 7 bases fit TRBD1. With 5 bases clipped from V and 2 bases from J, the junction kept 10 bases outside the gene matches. Germline CDR1 MNHEY, CDR2 SMNVEV (reference sequence). This CDR3 is 16 amino acids long. The CDR3 is CASSPGQIVSTDTQYF. CDR3 nucleotide sequence: TGTGCCAGCAGTCCGGGACAGATTGTATCCACAGATACGCAGTATTTT.

The V and J genes are TRBV18 and TRBJ1-1, with TRBD1 identical over 8 bases. Per germline, CDR1 KGHSH and CDR2 LQKENI. J gave up 1 base and V 6 bases, and 19 bases lay outside the gene matches. This CDR3 has 19 residues. The CDR3 DNA sequence: TGTGCCAGCTCGACAGGGGTCTCTTCATTCAGTGTCTCGAACACTGAAGCTTTCTTT. Encoded protein: CASSTGVSSFSVSNTEAFF.